These 18 T cell receptor beta chains were all obtained from the same sample, sequenced in a study of T cell clones after liver transplantation. Using immunoSEQ multiplex PCR, the repertoire was profiled, and TCRdb retains in-frame clones only, with some absent. The sample has tens of thousands of clones; approximately 87% are singletons. The sample in question was CD4+ T cells from blood, obtained at the 22-month timepoint. These receptors were taken from a human patient who received a liver transplant. The graft donor may be the source of some T cells.

The chain has TRBV11-3 and TRBJ2-3; 9 bases line up with TRBD2. Trimming removed 4 bases from V and 6 bases from J; junction bases left unmatched: 5. The CDR3 sequence is 14 residues long. Per the germline V gene, CDR1 is SGHNT and CDR2 is YENEEA. CDR3 sequence (DNA): TGTGCCAGCAGCTCCCTCCTAGCGGGGGATACGCAGTATTTT. Its translation: CASSSLLAGDTQYF.

The gene calls are TRBV9 and TRBJ2-1; weak D call: TRBD1 (6 bases). This CDR3 spans 15 amino acids. The germline CDR1 and CDR2 sequences are SGDLS and YYNGEE. V was shortened by 4 bases and J by 7 bases, with 18 bases between the two germline ends. The CDR3 bases are TGTGCCAGCAGCCCCCGGGACACACATACGAATGAGCAGTTCTTC. Amino acids: CASSPRDTHTNEQFF.

The chain recombines TRBV15 with TRBJ2-1, with D perhaps TRBD2 (6 bases). Looked up from germline, CDR1 is LNHNV and CDR2 is YYDKDF (reference sequence). V lost 4 bases and J 4 bases, leaving 23 bases between the germline ends. The CDR3 is 18 residues long. CDR3 protein: CATSTYDRAGGSYNEQFF. The CDR3 DNA sequence: TGTGCCACCAGCACCTATGATCGGGCCGGGGGATCTTACAATGAGCAGTTCTTC.

CDR3 bases: TGTGCCAGCAGCCTACTAGCGGGGGGCCCACATACGCAGTATTTT. Amino acids: CASSLLAGGPHTQYF. The chain carries TRBV7-2 and TRBJ2-3, with TRBD2 matching 12 bases. V shed 5 bases and J 7 bases; nucleotides not matched to a gene: 7. Germline V gives CDR1 SGHTA, CDR2 FQGNSA. CDR3 length equals 15 residues.

This clone was counted once. This rearrangement joins TRBV6-6 to TRBJ2-7; D is uncertain. The V and J ends lost 5 bases and 0 bases respectively, with 11 bases between them. CDR1 and CDR2 from the germline V gene are MNHNY and SVGAGI (reference sequence). This CDR3 spans 14 amino acids. This CDR3 is CASSDAEGSYEQYF. The CDR3 bases are TGTGCCAGCAGTGATGCGGAAGGCTCCTACGAGCAGTACTTC.

V is TRBV5-1 and J is TRBJ2-7; D might be TRBD1 (6 bases). This CDR3 is built from 14 residues. CDR1 is SGHRS and CDR2 is YFSETQ in the germline V gene. Trimming shortened V by 1 base and J by 6 bases, and 14 bases separated the two germline ends. The CDR3 reads CASSLTGTPGEQYF. CDR3 coding DNA: TGCGCCAGCAGCTTGACAGGGACCCCCGGCGAGCAGTACTTC.

The V and J genes are TRBV2 and TRBJ2-1, with 10 bases lining up with TRBD2. The germline V gene has CDR1 SNHLY and CDR2 FYNNEI. V trimming: 0 bases; J trimming: 6 bases; junction bases outside the gene matches: 5. The CDR3 length is 16 residues. This CDR3 reads CASSEAERGGRNEQFF. The CDR3 DNA sequence: TGTGCCAGCAGTGAAGCGGAGCGGGGGGGCCGCAATGAGCAGTTCTTC.

The gene calls are TRBV7-2 and TRBJ1-4; D may be TRBD1 (5 bases). V shed 5 bases and J shed 12 bases, with 25 bases lying between them. The CDR3 is made up of 16 amino acids. Germline values: CDR1 SGHTA, CDR2 FQGNSA. CDR3 sequence (DNA): TGTGCCAGCAGCCTAAGGCCAGGGCCGACGAGGGAAGAACTGTTTTTT. Residues: CASSLRPGPTREELFF.

This clone was observed a single time. V is TRBV5-1 and J is TRBJ2-5; TRBD1 is a possible D gene (6 bases). There are 13 residues in the CDR3. V gave up 7 bases and J gave up 3 bases, with 13 bases separating them. The germline V gene has CDR1 SGHRS and CDR2 YFSETQ. The CDR3 nucleotides are TGCGCCAGCGCCAGGGGAGTGGAAGAGACCCAGTACTTC. Translation gives CASARGVEETQYF.

The count of this clone is one. The rearrangement joins TRBV11-3 to TRBJ2-1; maybe TRBD2 (5 bases). V shed 5 bases and J shed 2 bases, with 10 bases lying between them. CDR1 is SGHNT and CDR2 is YENEEA in the germline V gene. The CDR3 sequence is 14 residues long. Here the CDR3 DNA reads TGTGCCAGCAGCCCTGGGCGGGCCTACAATGAGCAGTTCTTC. Translation gives CASSPGRAYNEQFF.

The chain carries TRBV5-1 and TRBJ2-2, with 7 bases that match TRBD2. CDR1 SGHRS and CDR2 YFSETQ come from the germline V gene. This CDR3 comprises 16 residues. With V trimmed by 1 base and J by 0 bases, 3 bases remained unmatched. This CDR3 reads CASSLLGGSNTGELFF. In DNA, the CDR3 is TGCGCCAGCAGCTTGTTGGGAGGGTCGAACACCGGGGAGCTGTTTTTT.

The V and J genes are TRBV10-3 and TRBJ2-3; TRBD2 matches at 13 bases. Germline values: CDR1 ENHRY, CDR2 SYGVKD. The CDR3 contains 16 residues. V lost 9 bases, J lost 2 bases, and 8 bases stayed unmatched. DNA of the CDR3: TGTGCCATAGGGACTAGCGGGGACCGGAACACAGATACGCAGTATTTT. Translating gives CAIGTSGDRNTDTQYF.

The rearrangement uses TRBV2 and TRBJ2-5, with 11 nucleotides matching TRBD2. From germline, CDR1 is SNHLY and CDR2 FYNNEI. The CDR3 spans 15 residues. Trimming cost V 5 bases and J 5 bases; bases outside gene matches: 7. CDR3: CASSNSGGAEETQYF. The CDR3 coding sequence is TGTGCCAGCAGTAATAGCGGGGGGGCCGAGGAGACCCAGTACTTC.

This sequence joins TRBV7-8 and TRBJ2-2; no clear D. Trimming stripped 1 base from V and 7 bases from J, with 4 bases between. The V gene's germline CDR1 is SGHVS and CDR2 FQNEAQ. This CDR3 spans 12 amino acids. The CDR3 is CASSLEDGELFF. The CDR3 DNA is TGTGCCAGCAGCTTAGAGGACGGGGAGCTGTTTTTT.

The V and J genes are TRBV30 and TRBJ1-5; D is uncertain. The germline V gene encodes CDR1 GTSNPN and CDR2 SVGIG (reference sequence). With 3 bases removed from V and 4 bases from J, the gap between germline ends came to 16 bases. The CDR3 loop spans 15 amino acids. CDR3 sequence reads: CAWSIMSGRNQPQHF. CDR3 coding DNA: TGTGCCTGGAGCATAATGTCCGGACGGAATCAGCCCCAGCATTTT.

The CDR3 DNA reads as TGTGCCAGTAGTTTCACAGGGGGCGTATATGCACCCCTCCACTTT. Its translation is CASSFTGGVYAPLHF. The rearrangement links TRBV19 to TRBJ1-6, with 9 positions matching TRBD1. Germline V gene sequence: CDR1 LNHDA, CDR2 SQIVND (reference sequence). With V trimmed by 5 bases and J by 11 bases, 10 bases remained unmatched. The CDR3 is made up of 15 amino acids.

The chain recombines TRBV4-1 with TRBJ1-5, with 7 bases lining up with TRBD1. The CDR3 is 14 residues long. With 1 base clipped from V and 6 bases from J, the junction kept 3 bases outside the gene matches. The germline CDR1 and CDR2 sequences are MGHRA and YSYEKL. DNA for the CDR3: TGCGCCAGCAGCCAAGGTACAGGGGTTCAGCCCCAGCATTTT. This encodes CASSQGTGVQPQHF.

The chain uses TRBV4-3 and TRBJ2-7; D is perhaps TRBD2 (6 bases). The germline CDR1 and CDR2 sequences are LGHNA and YSLEER. The CDR3 consists of 17 residues. V lost 1 base and J 7 bases, leaving 23 bases between the germline ends. The CDR3 spells CASSQGPERAAGGEQYF. The CDR3 DNA follows: TGCGCCAGCAGCCAAGGGCCGGAGCGGGCCGCGGGCGGGGAGCAGTACTTC.